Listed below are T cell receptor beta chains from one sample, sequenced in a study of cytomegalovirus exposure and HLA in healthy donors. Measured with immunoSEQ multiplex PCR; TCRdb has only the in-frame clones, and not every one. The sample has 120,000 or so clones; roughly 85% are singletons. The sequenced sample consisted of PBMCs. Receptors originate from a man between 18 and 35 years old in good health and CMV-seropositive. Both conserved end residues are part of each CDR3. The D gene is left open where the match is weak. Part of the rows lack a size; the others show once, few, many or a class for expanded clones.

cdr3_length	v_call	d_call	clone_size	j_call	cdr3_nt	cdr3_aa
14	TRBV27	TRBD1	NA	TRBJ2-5	TGTGCCAGCAGACGCGACAGGGACCAAGAGACCCAGTACTTC	CASRRDRDQETQYF
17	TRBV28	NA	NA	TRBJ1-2	TGTGCCAGCACCCCTTCGGACAGAGCCGTTTATTCCTATGGCTACACCTTC	CASTPSDRAVYSYGYTF
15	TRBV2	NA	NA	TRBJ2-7	TGTGCCAGCAGTTCCGACAGAATTCTGTCCTACGAGCAGTACTTC	CASSSDRILSYEQYF
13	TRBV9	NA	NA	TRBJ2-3	TGTGCCAGCAGCCCGGGAGCCACAGATACGCAGTATTTT	CASSPGATDTQYF
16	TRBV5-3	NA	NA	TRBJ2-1	TGTGCCAGAAGCGGGTGTGAGACACGGACTGGTAATGAGCAGTTCTTC	CARSGCETRTGNEQFF
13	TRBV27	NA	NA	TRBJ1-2	TGTGCCAGCAGCCTAGGCGGGGGGACCGGCTACACCTTC	CASSLGGGTGYTF
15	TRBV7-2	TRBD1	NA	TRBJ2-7	TGTGCCAGCAGCTTAGCCCCCGGGACAGCCTACGAGCAGTACTTC	CASSLAPGTAYEQYF
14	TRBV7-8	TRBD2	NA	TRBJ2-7	TGTGCCAGCAGCTTATCCCTAGCGGGGTACGAGCAGTACTTC	CASSLSLAGYEQYF
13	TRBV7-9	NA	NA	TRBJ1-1	TGTGCCAGCAGCCCACCAGGGCCCACTGAAGCTTTCTTT	CASSPPGPTEAFF
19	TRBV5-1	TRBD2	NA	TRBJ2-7	TGCGCCAGCAGCTTGGTGGGACTGGCGGGGGATGTGGGCTCCTACGAGCAGTACTTC	CASSLVGLAGDVGSYEQYF
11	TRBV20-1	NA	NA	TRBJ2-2	TGCAGTGCTCAGGGTACCGGGGAGCTGTTTTTT	CSAQGTGELFF
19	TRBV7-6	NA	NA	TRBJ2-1	TGTGCCAGCAGCTTAACCGGGGGATCAGGCATTGTCTCCTACAATGAGCAGTTCTTC	CASSLTGGSGIVSYNEQFF
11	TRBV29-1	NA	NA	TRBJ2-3	TGCAGCGTTGACGAGACAGATACGCAGTATTTT	CSVDETDTQYF
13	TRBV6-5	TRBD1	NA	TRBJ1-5	TGTGCCAGCAGTTGGGACAGGAATCAGCCCCAGCATTTT	CASSWDRNQPQHF
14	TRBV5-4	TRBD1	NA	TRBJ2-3	TGTGCCAGCAGCTTCGGGACAGCAAGAGATACGCAGTATTTT	CASSFGTARDTQYF
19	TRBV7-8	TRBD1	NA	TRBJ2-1	TGTGCCAGCAGCACTGGGACAGCCAGACCCGGCGGCTCCTACAATGAGCAGTTCTTC	CASSTGTARPGGSYNEQFF
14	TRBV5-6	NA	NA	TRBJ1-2	TGTGCCAGCAGCTTGGGCGGGGGAAGCTATGGCTACACCTTC	CASSLGGGSYGYTF
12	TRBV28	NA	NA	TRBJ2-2	TGTGCCAGCAGGGGTGGGCCCGGGGAGCTGTTTTTT	CASRGGPGELFF
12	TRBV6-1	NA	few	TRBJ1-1	TGTGCCAGCAGTGAGGGGCCCCCGACAGCTTTCTTT	CASSEGPPTAFF
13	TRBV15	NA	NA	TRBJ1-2	TGTGCCACCAGTTTGGGGCAGGGATTTGGCTACACCTTC	CATSLGQGFGYTF